At least ten counts were recorded for the clone carrying this T cell receptor beta chain. What it binds is not known. Trimming took off 1 base at V and 1 base at J, with 7 bases between the two ends. The CDR3 is 14 residues long. Germline V gene lookup returns CDR1 SGHTA and CDR2 FQGNSA. This sample is part of a study of T cell repertoires in cytomegalovirus infection. On the study more broadly: Public TCR beta signatures indicated both CMV infection and matching HLA type.

Findings and caveats of the study: Cumulative public TCR beta family frequency identified carriers of CMV plus the relevant HLA. HLA-C-restricted, CMV-specific TCR beta clonotypes were dominant ex vivo.

Using its own MiXCR run on the reads, TCRdb lists one record per CDR3 protein. The table has around 210,000 distinct CDR3 sequences, roughly 6.5% seen once; the top ten hold about 6.5%. The sample consisted of PBMCs. The sequence was obtained from a human donor in good health (CMV status not recorded). Some clones in this sample may be carry-over from other donors' samples. The chain carries TRBV7-2 and TRBJ2-5, with D hard to call. The CDR3 spells CASSLETAQETQYF. The CDR3, as DNA: TGTGCCAGCAGCTTAGAAACCGCCCAAGAGACCCAGTACTTC.